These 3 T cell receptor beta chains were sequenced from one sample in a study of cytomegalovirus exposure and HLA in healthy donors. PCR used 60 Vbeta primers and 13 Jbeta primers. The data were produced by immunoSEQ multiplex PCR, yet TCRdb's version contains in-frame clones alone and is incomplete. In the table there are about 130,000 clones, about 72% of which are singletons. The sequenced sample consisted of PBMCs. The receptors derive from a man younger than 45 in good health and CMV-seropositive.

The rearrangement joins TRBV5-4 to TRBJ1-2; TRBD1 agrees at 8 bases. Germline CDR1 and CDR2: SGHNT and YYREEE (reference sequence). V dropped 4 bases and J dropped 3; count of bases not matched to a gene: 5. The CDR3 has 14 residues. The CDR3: CASSRMTGDYGYTF. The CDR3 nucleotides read TGTGCCAGCAGCCGCATGACAGGGGACTATGGCTACACCTTC.

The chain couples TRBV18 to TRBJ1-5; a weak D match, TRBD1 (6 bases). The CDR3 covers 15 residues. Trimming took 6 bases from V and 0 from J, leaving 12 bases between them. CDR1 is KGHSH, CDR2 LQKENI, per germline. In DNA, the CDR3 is TGTGCCAGCTCCCCCGACAGGACTAGCAATCAGCCCCAGCATTTT. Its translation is CASSPDRTSNQPQHF.

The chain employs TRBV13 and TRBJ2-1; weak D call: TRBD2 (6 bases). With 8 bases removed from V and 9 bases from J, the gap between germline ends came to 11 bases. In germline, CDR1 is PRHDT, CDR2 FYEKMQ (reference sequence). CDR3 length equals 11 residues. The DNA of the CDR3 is TGTGCCAGCGGGGCGGGACGTGAGCAGTTCTTC. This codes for CASGAGREQFF.